This TCR beta chain is drawn from a study of cytomegalovirus exposure and HLA in healthy donors. Study-wide results and caveats: Likely technical artifact: a cluster of highly shared sequence variants.

About this clone: Its specificity is not known.

Germline V CDR1 and CDR2: SNHLY, FYNNEI. The V segment lost 4 bases and the J segment 2 bases; nucleotides outside the gene matches: 3. CDR3 length equals 14 residues. In the PCR, 60 Vbeta and 13 Jbeta primers were used. Here immunoSEQ multiplex PCR was the method, and the copy in TCRdb shows in-frame clones only, minus some. The profile shows 100,000 to 150,000 clones, just under 75% of them singletons. The rearrangement links TRBV2 to TRBJ2-7; 9 bases are shared with TRBD1. This receptor was obtained from a man aged 55 to 70 in good health and CMV-seropositive. The sample was PBMCs. The DNA of the CDR3 is TGTGCCAGCAGTGCCGGGACAGGGCCCTACGAGCAGTACTTC. It specifies CASSAGTGPYEQYF.